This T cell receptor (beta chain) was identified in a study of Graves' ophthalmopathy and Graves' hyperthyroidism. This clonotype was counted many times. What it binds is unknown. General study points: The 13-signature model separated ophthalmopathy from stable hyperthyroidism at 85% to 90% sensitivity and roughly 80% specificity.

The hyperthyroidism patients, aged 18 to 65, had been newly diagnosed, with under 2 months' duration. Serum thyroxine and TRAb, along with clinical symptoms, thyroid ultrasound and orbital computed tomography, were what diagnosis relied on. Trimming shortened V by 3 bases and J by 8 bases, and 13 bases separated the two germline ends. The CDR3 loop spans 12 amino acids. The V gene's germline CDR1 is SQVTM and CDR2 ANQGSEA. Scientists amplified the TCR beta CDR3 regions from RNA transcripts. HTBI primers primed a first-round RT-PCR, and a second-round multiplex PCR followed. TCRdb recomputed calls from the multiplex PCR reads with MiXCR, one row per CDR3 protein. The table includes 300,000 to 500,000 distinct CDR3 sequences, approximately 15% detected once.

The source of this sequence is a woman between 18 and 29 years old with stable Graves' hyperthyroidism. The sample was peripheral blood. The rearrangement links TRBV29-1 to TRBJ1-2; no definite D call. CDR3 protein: CSVDPRDKGYTF. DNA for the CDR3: TGCAGCGTTGACCCAAGGGATAAAGGCTACACCTTC.